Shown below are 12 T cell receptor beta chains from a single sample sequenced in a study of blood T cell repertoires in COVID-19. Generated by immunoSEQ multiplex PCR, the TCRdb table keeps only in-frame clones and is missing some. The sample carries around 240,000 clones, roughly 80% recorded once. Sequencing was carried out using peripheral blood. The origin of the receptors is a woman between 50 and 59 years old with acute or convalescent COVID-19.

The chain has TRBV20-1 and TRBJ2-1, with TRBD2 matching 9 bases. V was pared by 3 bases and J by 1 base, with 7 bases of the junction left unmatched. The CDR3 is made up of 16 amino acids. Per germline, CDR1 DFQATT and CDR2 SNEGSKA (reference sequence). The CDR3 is CSASVAGGSSYNEQFF. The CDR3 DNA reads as TGCAGTGCTAGTGTGGCGGGGGGGTCATCCTACAATGAGCAGTTCTTC.

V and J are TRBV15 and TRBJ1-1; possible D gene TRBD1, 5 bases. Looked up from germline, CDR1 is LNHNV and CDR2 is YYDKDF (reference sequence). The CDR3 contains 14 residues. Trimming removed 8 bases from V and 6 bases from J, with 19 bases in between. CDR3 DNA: TGTGCCACCGGTCATGGGGCCGAGTCCGCTGAAGCTTTCTTT. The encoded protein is CATGHGAESAEAFF.

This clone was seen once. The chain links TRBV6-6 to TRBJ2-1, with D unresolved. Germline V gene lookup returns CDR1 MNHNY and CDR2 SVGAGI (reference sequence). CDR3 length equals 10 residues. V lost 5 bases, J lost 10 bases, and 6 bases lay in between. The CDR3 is CASSASEQFF. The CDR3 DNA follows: TGTGCCAGCAGTGCGTCGGAGCAGTTCTTC.

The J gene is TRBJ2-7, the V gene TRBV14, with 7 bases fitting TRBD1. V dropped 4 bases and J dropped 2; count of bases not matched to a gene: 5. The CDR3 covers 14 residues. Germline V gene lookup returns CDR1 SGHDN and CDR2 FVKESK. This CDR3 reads CASSLPGQPYEQYF. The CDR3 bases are TGTGCCAGCAGCCTCCCGGGACAGCCCTACGAGCAGTACTTC.

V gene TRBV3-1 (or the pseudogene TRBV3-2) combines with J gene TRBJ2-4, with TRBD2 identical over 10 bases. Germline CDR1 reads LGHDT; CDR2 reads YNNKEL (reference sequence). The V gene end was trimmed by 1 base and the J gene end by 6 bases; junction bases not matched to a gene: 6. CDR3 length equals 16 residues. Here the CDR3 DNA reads TGTGCCAGCAGCCAAGTAAGCGGGGGGGCAGGAAACATTCAGTACTTC. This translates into CASSQVSGGAGNIQYF.

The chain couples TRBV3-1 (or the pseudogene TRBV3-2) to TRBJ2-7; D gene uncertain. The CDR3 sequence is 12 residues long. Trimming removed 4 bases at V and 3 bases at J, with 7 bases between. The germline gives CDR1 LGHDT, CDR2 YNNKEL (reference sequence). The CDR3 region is CASSPSFYEQYF. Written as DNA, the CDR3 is TGTGCCAGCAGCCCGAGCTTCTACGAGCAGTACTTC.

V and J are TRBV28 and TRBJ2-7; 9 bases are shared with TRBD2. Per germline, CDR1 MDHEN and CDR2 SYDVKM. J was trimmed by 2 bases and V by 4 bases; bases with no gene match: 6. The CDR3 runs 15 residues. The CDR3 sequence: CASSSPSGNAYEQYF. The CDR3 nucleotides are TGTGCCAGCAGTTCGCCTAGCGGGAACGCCTACGAGCAGTACTTC. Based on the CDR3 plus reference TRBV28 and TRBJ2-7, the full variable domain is DVKVTQSSRYLVKRTGEKVFLECVQDMDHENMFWYRQDPGLGLRLIYFSYDVKMKEKGDIPEGYSVSREKKERFSLILESASTNQTSMYLCASSSPSGNAYEQYFGPGTRLTVT.

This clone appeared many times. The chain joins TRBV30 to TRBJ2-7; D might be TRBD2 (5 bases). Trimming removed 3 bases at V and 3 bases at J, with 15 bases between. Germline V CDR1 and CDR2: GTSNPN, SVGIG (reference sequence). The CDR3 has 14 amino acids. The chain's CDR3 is CAWRGYGSGYEQYF. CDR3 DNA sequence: TGTGCCTGGAGGGGGTATGGGAGCGGCTACGAGCAGTACTTC.

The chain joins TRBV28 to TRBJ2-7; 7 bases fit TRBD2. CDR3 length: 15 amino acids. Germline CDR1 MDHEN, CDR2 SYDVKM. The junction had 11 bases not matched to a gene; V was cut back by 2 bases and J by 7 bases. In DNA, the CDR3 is TGTGCCAGCAGTTTAAGTGGAGTTGCGGGAGAAGAGCAGTACTTC. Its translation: CASSLSGVAGEEQYF.

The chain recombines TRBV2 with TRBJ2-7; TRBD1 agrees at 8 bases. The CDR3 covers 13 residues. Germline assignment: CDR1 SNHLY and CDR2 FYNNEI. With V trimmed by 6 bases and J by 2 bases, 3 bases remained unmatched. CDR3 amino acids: CASSLDRAYEQYF. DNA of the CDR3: TGTGCCAGCAGCCTGGACAGGGCCTACGAGCAGTACTTC.

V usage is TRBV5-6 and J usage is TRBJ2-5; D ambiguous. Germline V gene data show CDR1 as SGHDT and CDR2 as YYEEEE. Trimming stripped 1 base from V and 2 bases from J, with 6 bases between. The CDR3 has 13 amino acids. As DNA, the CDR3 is TGTGCCAGCAGCTTGCCAACACAAGAGACCCAGTACTTC. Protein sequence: CASSLPTQETQYF.

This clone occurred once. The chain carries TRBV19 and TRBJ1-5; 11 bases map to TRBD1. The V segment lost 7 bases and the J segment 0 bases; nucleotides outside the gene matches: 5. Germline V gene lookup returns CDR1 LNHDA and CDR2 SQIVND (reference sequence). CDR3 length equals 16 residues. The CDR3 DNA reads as TGTGCCAGTAACCGGGACAGGGGGAATAGCAATCAGCCCCAGCATTTT. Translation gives CASNRDRGNSNQPQHF.